The rows below give T cell receptor beta chains drawn from one sample of a study of OX40 agonist ivuxolimab in advanced cancers. Sequencing was performed with immunoSEQ multiplex PCR; in TCRdb, only in-frame clones are kept and a portion is missing. The sample lists approximately 60,000 clones, 75% to 95% occurring once. This specimen consisted of CD4+ or CD8+ T cells sorted from blood, obtained in a trial of the OX40 agonist ivuxolimab. The receptors derive from an adult with an advanced solid tumor such as melanoma, head and neck, liver or kidney cancer. CDR3s include the opening cysteine and the closing phenylalanine or tryptophan. D genes are given only for firm matches. Only some rows state a clone size, as once, few, many or a class for expanded clones.

cdr3_nt: TGTGCCTGGAGTATAAAAAAAGGGGACCAGCGGCAGTACTTC
cdr3_aa: CAWSIKKGDQRQYF
clone_size: .
v_call: TRBV30
d_call: .
j_call: TRBJ2-7
cdr3_length: 14

cdr3_nt: TGTGCCAGCAGTTACTCGACCCGCACGGGAGAGACCCAGTACTTC
cdr3_aa: CASSYSTRTGETQYF
clone_size: .
v_call: TRBV6-6
d_call: .
j_call: TRBJ2-5
cdr3_length: 15

cdr3_nt: TGTGCCAGCAGTCCGGGACAGGGTCGGACCGGGGAGCTGTTTTTT
cdr3_aa: CASSPGQGRTGELFF
clone_size: .
v_call: TRBV28
d_call: TRBD1
j_call: TRBJ2-2
cdr3_length: 15

cdr3_nt: TGTGCCAGCAGTGTCGTAGCGGGAGTCACAGATACGCAGTATTTT
cdr3_aa: CASSVVAGVTDTQYF
clone_size: .
v_call: TRBV6-1
d_call: TRBD2
j_call: TRBJ2-3
cdr3_length: 15

cdr3_nt: TGCGCCAGCAATAGGGGCGACTCCTACAATGAGCAGTTCTTC
cdr3_aa: CASNRGDSYNEQFF
clone_size: .
v_call: TRBV5-1
d_call: .
j_call: TRBJ2-1
cdr3_length: 14

cdr3_nt: TGTGCCAGCAGCCCCGTTGGGGGGCTAGCGGCTAGCTCCTACAATGAGCAGTTCTTC
cdr3_aa: CASSPVGGLAASSYNEQFF
clone_size: .
v_call: TRBV9
d_call: .
j_call: TRBJ2-1
cdr3_length: 19

cdr3_nt: TGTGCCAGCAGTTCTCCTGCCTACACAGATACGCAGTATTTT
cdr3_aa: CASSSPAYTDTQYF
clone_size: .
v_call: TRBV28
d_call: .
j_call: TRBJ2-3
cdr3_length: 14

cdr3_nt: TGTGCCAGCAGTAATACCCGGGCCTTTGGTGATGAGCAGTTCTTC
cdr3_aa: CASSNTRAFGDEQFF
clone_size: .
v_call: TRBV6-5
d_call: .
j_call: TRBJ2-1
cdr3_length: 15

cdr3_nt: TGTGCCAGCACCCGGACAGGAATCTCTGGGGCCAACGTCCTGACTTTC
cdr3_aa: CASTRTGISGANVLTF
clone_size: .
v_call: TRBV5-4
d_call: TRBD1
j_call: TRBJ2-6
cdr3_length: 16

cdr3_nt: TGCGCCAGCAGCCCCACCGGGACAGGGGCCAACGTCCTGACTTTC
cdr3_aa: CASSPTGTGANVLTF
clone_size: once
v_call: TRBV5-1
d_call: .
j_call: TRBJ2-6
cdr3_length: 15

cdr3_nt: TGTGCCAGCAGCAAAAACAGGGTATCGGATACGCAGTATTTT
cdr3_aa: CASSKNRVSDTQYF
clone_size: .
v_call: TRBV7-6
d_call: .
j_call: TRBJ2-3
cdr3_length: 14

cdr3_nt: TGTGCCAGCACTGTAGACAGGGGAGGTGAGCAGTACTTC
cdr3_aa: CASTVDRGGEQYF
clone_size: .
v_call: TRBV6-5
d_call: TRBD1
j_call: TRBJ2-7
cdr3_length: 13

cdr3_nt: TGTGCCAGCAGCTACGGTCCTCCGCTAGGCAGCTCTAACTATGGCTACACCTTC
cdr3_aa: CASSYGPPLGSSNYGYTF
clone_size: .
v_call: TRBV5-6
d_call: .
j_call: TRBJ1-2
cdr3_length: 18

cdr3_nt: TGTGCCAGCAGCTTAGGGAGGAGCACAGATACGCAGTATTTT
cdr3_aa: CASSLGRSTDTQYF
clone_size: .
v_call: TRBV7-9
d_call: .
j_call: TRBJ2-3
cdr3_length: 14

cdr3_nt: TGTGCCAGCTCACCTTCAAAATACCAAGAGACCCAGTACTTC
cdr3_aa: CASSPSKYQETQYF
clone_size: .
v_call: TRBV18
d_call: .
j_call: TRBJ2-5
cdr3_length: 14